One sample yielded the 10 T cell receptor beta chains listed below, sequenced in a study of T cells in Graves' hyperthyroidism and ophthalmopathy (dated by TCRdb to 2018 to 2020). The method was multiplex PCR. The data were produced on an Illumina HiSeq 2000. TCR beta CDR3 regions were amplified from RNA transcripts. For the first round of RT-PCR on the TCR CDR3, the HTBI primer set was used together with the Qiagen OneStep RT-PCR kit. In-frame beta chains were kept once TCRdb had trimmed the public reads at Q25 with fastp and called clones with MiXCR. Rows merge per CDR3 protein into single entries with the most common DNA and genes. In all, the sample holds 300,000 to 350,000 distinct CDR3 sequences, and approximately 22% of those were seen once. Clones ranked in the top ten supply roughly 52% of the sample. The sequenced material came from blood. The receptor source for this set is a woman in her forties or fifties with Graves' hyperthyroidism.

This chain links TRBV11-2 with TRBJ2-5, with D perhaps given as TRBD1 or TRBD2 (6 bases each). Germline assignment: CDR1 SGHAT and CDR2 FQNNGV. Trimming took off 2 bases at V and 3 bases at J, with 19 bases between the two ends. The CDR3 is 17 amino acids. The CDR3 nucleotides are TGTGCCAGCAGCTTACGGTTTTTTGGGGGGCATGAAGAGACCCAGTACTTC. Its protein is CASSLRFFGGHEETQYF. The variable domain in full, with the rest retrieved from reference TRBV11-2 and TRBJ2-5, is EAGVAQSPRYKIIEKRQSVAFWCNPISGHATLYWYQQILGQGPKLLIQFQNNGVVDDSQLPKDRFSAERLKGVDSTLKIQPAKLEDSAVYLCASSLRFFGGHEETQYFGPGTRLLVL.

With regard to this clonotype: A much larger clone is a single base away; this may be a read error. V gene TRBV28 combines with J gene TRBJ2-1; D remains ambiguous. Looked up from germline, CDR1 is MDHEN and CDR2 is SYDVKM. CDR3 size: 12 residues. CDR3 sequence (DNA): TGTGCCAGCAGTTTAGGGGTAAATGAGCAGCTCTTC. Translating gives CASSLGVNEQLF.

This clonotype has at least ten counts. This chain uses TRBV7-6 with TRBJ2-7; weak D call: TRBD1 (5 bases). Deletions cut 1 base from V and 3 bases from J, with 13 bases between. Germline V gives CDR1 SGHVS, CDR2 FNYEAQ. The CDR3 has 15 residues. CDR3 protein: CASSLVAGQNYEQYF. The CDR3 bases are TGTGCCAGCAGCTTAGTGGCAGGGCAAAACTACGAGCAGTACTTC.

As for this clonotype: A read error is likely, as this CDR3 ends without the conserved phenylalanine or tryptophan. The J gene is TRBJ2-7, the V gene TRBV28, with D hard to call. V shed 6 bases and J shed 0 bases, with 12 bases lying between them. From germline, CDR1 is MDHEN and CDR2 SYDVKM. The CDR3 totals 14 residues. CDR3 sequence: CASSRAYSSYEQYL. Here the CDR3 DNA reads TGTGCCAGCAGCCGTGCCTATAGCTCCTACGAGCAGTACCTC.

This clonotype was seen many times. CDR3 DNA: TGTGCCAGCAAGGTGGCAGGGGGAGAGACCCAGTACTTC. Residues: CASKVAGGETQYF. The chain is built from TRBV28 and TRBJ2-5, with TRBD1 identical over 7 bases. J was trimmed by 4 bases and V by 7 bases; bases with no gene match: 6. Per the germline V gene, CDR1 is MDHEN and CDR2 is SYDVKM. This CDR3 has 13 amino acids.

The chain has TRBV6-1 and TRBJ1-2, with D uncertain. CDR3 length equals 13 residues. Germline V lookup: CDR1 MNHNS, CDR2 SASEGT. With 2 bases removed from V and 2 bases from J, the gap between germline ends came to 6 bases. This CDR3 is CASSEYHNYGYTF. The DNA of the CDR3 is TGTGCCAGCAGTGAATACCACAACTATGGCTACACCTTC.

This clonotype was seen a few times. This chain uses TRBV7-2 with TRBJ1-5; the match to TRBD1 covers 7 bases. CDR3 length: 13 residues. The V and J ends lost 5 bases and 9 bases, in that order; junction bases with no gene match: 7. Looked up from germline, CDR1 is SGHTA and CDR2 is FQGNSA. For the CDR3, the DNA is TGTGCCAGCAGCCAATCCAACAGGGGGCCCCAGCATTTT. Translating gives CASSQSNRGPQHF.

A few counts support this clonotype. V gene TRBV14 combines with J gene TRBJ2-7; D is possibly TRBD1 (5 bases). Germline assignment: CDR1 SGHDN and CDR2 FVKESK. V lost 1 base and J 6 bases, leaving 16 bases between the germline ends. CDR3 length equals 15 residues. The DNA for the CDR3 is TGTGCCAGCAGCCAAGCGCCCCAGGGTTTAGGCGAGCAGTACTTC. Translation: CASSQAPQGLGEQYF.

This clonotype has ten or more counts. The genes are TRBV6-2 or TRBV6-3 and TRBJ2-7; TRBD2 matches at 9 bases. CDR1 and CDR2 from the germline V gene are MNHEY and SVGEGT. V gave up 6 bases and J gave up 7 bases; unmatched junction bases: 4. The CDR3 length is 12 residues. The CDR3 nucleotides read TGTGCCAGCAGACTTAGCGGGGGTGAGCAGTACTTC. Translating it yields CASRLSGGEQYF.

This clonotype was counted at least ten times. The V and J genes are TRBV30 and TRBJ2-1, with D tentatively TRBD1 (6 bases). CDR1 is GTSNPN and CDR2 is SVGIG in the germline V gene (reference sequence). The CDR3 length is 12 residues. This chain's CDR3 is CAQSQGYNEQFF. CDR3 sequence (DNA): TGTGCTCAGTCACAGGGATACAATGAGCAGTTCTTC.